The 2 T cell receptor beta chains in this list originate from one sample, sequenced in a study of blood T cell repertoires in COVID-19. The data were produced by immunoSEQ multiplex PCR, yet TCRdb's version contains in-frame clones alone and is incomplete. The sample gives under 250,000 clones, 80% to 90% of which show up once; around 9.5% is in the top ten. The sequenced sample was peripheral blood. The receptors stem from a man aged 50-59 years with active or convalescent COVID-19.

This clone was picked up one time. The J gene is TRBJ2-2, the V gene TRBV19; the match to TRBD2 covers 11 bases. This CDR3 region has 16 residues. V lost 3 bases and J lost 4; bases outside the gene matches: 4. Germline CDR1 LNHDA, CDR2 SQIVND (reference sequence). CDR3 sequence reads: CASSILAGGSTGELFF. CDR3 bases: TGTGCCAGTAGTATTTTAGCGGGAGGGAGCACCGGGGAGCTGTTTTTT.

V is TRBV27 and J is TRBJ1-3; TRBD1 matches at 8 bases. The CDR3 covers 15 residues. Trimming removed 2 bases from V and 4 bases from J; junction bases left unmatched: 4. Germline V gives CDR1 MNHEY, CDR2 SMNVEV (reference sequence). CDR3 coding DNA: TGTGCCAGCAGTTTAACCCGGACAGGGGGAAACACCATATATTTT. It specifies CASSLTRTGGNTIYF.